Listed below are T cell receptor beta chains from one sample, sequenced in a study of CD8+ T cells in alopecia areata. Here immunoSEQ multiplex PCR was the method, and the copy in TCRdb shows in-frame clones only, minus some. The sample contains around 270,000 clones, roughly 60% of which appear only once. The material sequenced was CD4+ T cells sorted from blood, taken at week 24, from a patient treated with tofacitinib. All receptors come from a human donor with alopecia areata. Each CDR3 is given with its conserved first and last residue. Fields, in order: D gene, V gene, J gene, clone size, CDR3 length, CDR3 protein, CDR3 DNA. A D gene is named only where the DNA matches it firmly. The size of a clone is reported for some rows only, either as once, few or many, or as a class for expanded clones.

TRBD1	TRBV2	TRBJ2-2	.	14	CASIGQGVTGELFF	TGTGCCAGCATAGGACAGGGTGTCACCGGGGAGCTGTTTTTT
.	TRBV6-5	TRBJ1-1	.	12	CASSRANTEAFF	TGTGCCAGCAGCCGCGCGAACACTGAAGCTTTCTTT
.	TRBV5-8	TRBJ1-2	.	13	CASSLRLLYGYTF	TGTGCCAGCAGCTTACGACTGCTCTATGGCTACACCTTC
.	TRBV9	TRBJ2-3	.	15	CASSVVGDDTDTQYF	TGTGCCAGCAGCGTAGTCGGGGATGACACAGATACGCAGTATTTT
.	TRBV25-1	TRBJ2-7	.	13	CASSGGPSYEQYF	TGTGCCAGCAGCGGGGGCCCCTCCTACGAGCAGTACTTC
TRBD2	TRBV7-9	TRBJ2-2	.	14	CASSLETSGGKLFF	TGTGCCAGCAGCTTGGAGACTAGCGGGGGGAAGCTGTTTTTT
TRBD1	TRBV5-4	TRBJ2-5	few	14	CASSHPTGVETQYF	TGTGCCAGCTCGCACCCTACAGGGGTTGAGACCCAGTACTTC
.	TRBV29-1	TRBJ2-1	.	15	CSVLSWDPPGNEQFF	TGCAGCGTACTATCCTGGGACCCCCCTGGCAATGAGCAGTTCTTC
.	TRBV2	TRBJ1-6	.	16	CASSTGSRSSNSPLHF	TGTGCCAGCAGTACCGGTTCAAGGAGCTCTAATTCACCCCTCCACTTT
.	TRBV20-1	TRBJ2-5	.	11	CSARGGETQYF	TGCAGTGCTAGAGGGGGGGAGACCCAGTACTTC
.	TRBV9	TRBJ1-2	.	15	CASSPTFGPAYGYTF	TGTGCCAGCAGCCCCACGTTCGGGCCAGCCTATGGCTACACCTTC
.	TRBV27	TRBJ1-2	.	15	CASSFTDESVYGYTF	TGTGCCAGCAGTTTCACAGACGAATCCGTCTATGGCTACACCTTC
.	TRBV19	TRBJ1-1	many	13	CASSIWDRDEAFF	TGTGCCAGTAGTATATGGGACCGGGATGAAGCTTTCTTT
.	TRBV9	TRBJ1-2	once	13	CASSVDLVSGYTF	TGTGCCAGCAGCGTTGATCTAGTGTCTGGCTACACCTTC
TRBD1	TRBV5-1	TRBJ1-1	.	14	CASSEGQGDTEAFF	TGCGCCAGCAGCGAAGGACAGGGAGACACTGAAGCTTTCTTT
TRBD2	TRBV7-2	TRBJ2-5	.	14	CASSGRTSVETQYF	TGTGCCAGCAGCGGCCGGACTAGCGTAGAGACCCAGTACTTC